Listed here are 12 T cell receptor beta chains from one sample, sequenced in a study of blood T cell repertoires in COVID-19. Repertoires were generated with immunoSEQ multiplex PCR, while TCRdb's copy carries only in-frame clones and drops some. The table lists about 120,000 clones, 75% to 90% of them singletons. Sample: peripheral blood. These receptors all come from an older woman with acute or convalescent COVID-19.

The chain combines TRBV3-1 (or the pseudogene TRBV3-2) with TRBJ2-7; D uncertain. The CDR3 contains 14 residues. Trimming stripped 1 base from V and 1 base from J, with 8 bases between. Per germline, CDR1 LGHDT and CDR2 YNNKEL (reference sequence). The CDR3 region has the DNA TGTGCCAGCAGCCAAGTTCCGAGTTCCTACGAGCAGTACTTC. Amino acids: CASSQVPSSYEQYF.

This chain connects TRBV9 to TRBJ1-4; D may be TRBD1 (6 bases). CDR1 and CDR2 (germline): SGDLS, YYNGEE. V gave up 0 bases and J gave up 4 bases, with 13 bases separating them. This CDR3 is 16 amino acids long. CDR3 loop: CASSVGAQGFNEKLFF. DNA for the CDR3: TGTGCCAGCAGCGTAGGTGCACAGGGTTTTAATGAAAAACTGTTTTTT.

Concerning this clone itself: At one end the junction does not follow the germline gene, possibly because of a read error. The genes are TRBV7-7 and TRBJ1-4, with TRBD1 matching 8 bases. Germline-derived CDR1 and CDR2 are SSHAT and FNYEAQ (reference sequence). The CDR3 runs to 19 residues. The CDR3, as DNA: TGTGCTAGCAGCTCGAGGGAGAACCAGGGGGCTGCAACTAATGAAAAACTGTTTTTT. Its translation: CASSSRENQGAATNEKLFF.

The V call is TRBV5-5, the J call TRBJ2-6; no reliable D call. The CDR3 is 17 amino acids. Trimming took off 4 bases at V and 0 bases at J, with 14 bases between the two ends. The germline CDR1 and CDR2 sequences are SGHKS and YYEKEE (reference sequence). CDR3 residues: CASSARQTYSGANVLTF. The DNA for the CDR3 is TGTGCCAGCAGCGCTCGACAAACGTACTCTGGGGCCAACGTCCTGACTTTC.

The CDR3: CASSPPGGTEAFF. Written as DNA, the CDR3 is TGTGCCAGCAGCCCTCCGGGGGGCACTGAAGCTTTCTTT. The gene calls are TRBV7-9 and TRBJ1-1; D perhaps matches TRBD1 (5 bases). The V and J ends lost 5 bases and 4 bases respectively, with 11 bases between them. The germline gives CDR1 SEHNR, CDR2 FQNEAQ (reference sequence). The CDR3 covers 13 residues. The variable domain in full, with the rest retrieved from reference TRBV7-9 and TRBJ1-1, is DTGVSQNPRHKITKRGQNVTFRCDPISEHNRLYWYRQTLGQGPEFLTYFQNEAQLEKSRLLSDRFSAERPKGSFSTLEIQRTEQGDSAMYLCASSPPGGTEAFFGQGTRLTVV.

This clone was detected only once. The J gene is TRBJ1-2, the V gene TRBV28; TRBD1 matches 7 bases. The CDR3 has 14 amino acids. The J segment lost 5 bases and the V segment lost 5 bases, leaving 8 bases of the junction unmatched. The germline gives CDR1 MDHEN, CDR2 SYDVKM. In DNA, the CDR3 is TGTGCCAGCAGTCCGGGACAGAACACTTATGGCTACACCTTC. It yields the protein CASSPGQNTYGYTF.

The J gene is TRBJ1-6, the V gene TRBV13, with 8 bases fitting TRBD1. V gave up 4 bases and J gave up 8 bases; unmatched junction bases: 4. Germline-derived CDR1 and CDR2 are PRHDT and FYEKMQ (reference sequence). The CDR3 length is 14 residues. CDR3 in DNA: TGTGCCAGCAGCTACGGACAGGGATATTCACCCCTCCACTTT. Its translation: CASSYGQGYSPLHF.

This clone occurred once. DNA of the CDR3: TGTGCCTGGAGTCGTGGCGGGGGGGTCAATGAGCAGTTCTTC. Protein sequence: CAWSRGGGVNEQFF. The chain has TRBV30 and TRBJ2-1, with 9 bases aligning to TRBD2. V dropped 2 bases and J dropped 6; count of bases not matched to a gene: 5. CDR1 is GTSNPN and CDR2 is SVGIG in the germline V gene (reference sequence). The CDR3 sequence is 14 residues long.

The chain employs TRBV28 and TRBJ1-2, with 7 bases that match TRBD1. This CDR3 has 14 residues. Per germline, CDR1 MDHEN and CDR2 SYDVKM. The J segment lost 0 bases and the V segment lost 9 bases, leaving 7 bases of the junction unmatched. CDR3 nucleotide sequence: TGTGCCAGTCTGGACAGGCCTACTAACTATGGCTACACCTTC. It codes for CASLDRPTNYGYTF.

The chain has TRBV28 and TRBJ2-7; 8 bases match TRBD1. This CDR3 comprises 17 residues. The V gene's germline CDR1 is MDHEN and CDR2 SYDVKM. V shed 3 bases, J shed 2 bases, and the junction held 12 bases outside the gene matches. For the CDR3, the DNA is TGTGCCAGCAGTTTTTACAGGGGGAATATTAGGACCTACGAGCAGTACTTC. This encodes CASSFYRGNIRTYEQYF.

The rearrangement uses TRBV7-6 and TRBJ1-1; D unresolved. CDR3 size: 13 residues. The ends were cut back, 1 base at V and 6 bases at J, with 9 bases in the middle. Germline CDR1 is SGHVS and CDR2 is FNYEAQ. This CDR3 reads CASSLGGFAEAFF. The CDR3, as DNA: TGTGCCAGCAGCTTAGGAGGGTTCGCTGAAGCTTTCTTT.

The V call is TRBV5-4, the J call TRBJ2-1; possibly TRBD2 for D (5 bases). The V end was cut by 4 bases, the J end by 7 bases, with 18 bases between. The CDR3 is 15 residues long. Germline V gene data show CDR1 as SGHNT and CDR2 as YYREEE (reference sequence). The CDR3 here is CASSRPGTQRNEQFF. The CDR3 nucleotides are TGTGCCAGCAGCCGTCCGGGAACCCAGCGGAATGAGCAGTTCTTC.